The 32 T cell receptor gamma chains in this list originate from one sample, sequenced in a study of gamma delta lymphoproliferative disorders and STAT genes (dated by TCRdb to the late 2010s). Receptor libraries were prepared by multiplex PCR. Sequencing took place on an Illumina MiSeq. Via CATT, TCRdb reprocessed the public reads, and rows with identical DNA were then joined. Within this sample are around 480 gamma-chain clones, with about a sixth of them counted one time only. Jointly, the top ten make up about 91% of the sample. TCR sequencing was performed on genomic DNA from peripheral blood mononuclear cells isolated from patients and controls. The specimen was blood. The receptors derive from a human donor with gamma-delta T-cell large granular lymphocyte leukemia.

This clone is categorized as medium-sized. The rearrangement links TRGV2 to TRGJP1. TCRdb supplies no J gene; here it was assigned by aligning the nucleotide sequence to germline. This CDR3 has 15 amino acids. CDR1 is EGSNGY, CDR2 YDSYNSKV, per germline. Trimming cost V 4 bases and J 0 bases; bases outside gene matches: 5. As DNA, the CDR3 is TGTGCCACCTGGGAAATGGATACCACTGGTTGGTTCAAGATATTT. Protein: CATWEMDTTGWFKIF.

This clone is labeled large. This sequence joins TRGV5 and TRGJ1 or TRGJ2. The J gene, missing from TCRdb, was assigned here through DNA to germline matching. The V segment lost 0 bases and the J segment 5 bases; nucleotides outside the gene matches: 4. Germline values: CDR1 VINAFY, CDR2 YDVSNSKD. This CDR3 region has 13 residues. This chain's CDR3 is CATWDRPDYKKLF. Here the CDR3 DNA reads TGTGCCACCTGGGACAGGCCAGATTATAAGAAACTCTTT.

The chain is built from TRGV11 and TRGJP1. TCRdb lists no J gene, so it was determined here by aligning the DNA to germline. TRGV11 is given ORF status, its function remaining uncertain. This CDR3 has 15 residues. Trimming took 2 bases from V and 6 from J; bases not matched to a gene: 6. This chain's CDR3 is CACWIRLWAGWFKIF. The CDR3 DNA is TGTGCCTGCTGGATTAGGCTGTGGGCTGGTTGGTTCAAGATATTT.

A note on this clone: Other DNA sequences of this sample code for an identical CDR3. The V gene call is TRGV11, and the J gene call is absent. TRGV11 falls under the ORF class, with uncertain function. The CDR3 extends over 11 amino acids. For the CDR3, the DNA is TGTGCCTGCTGGATAAGACGGCCAAAGACGTTT. Translated: CACWIRRPKTF.

The table lists this clone with a few counts. This rearrangement joins TRGV2 to TRGJ1 or TRGJ2. The J gene, not given by TCRdb, was assigned here from a germline match of the nucleotide sequence. CDR1 and CDR2 from the germline V gene are EGSNGY and YDSYNSKV. V trimming: 1 base; J trimming: 6 bases; junction bases outside the gene matches: 6. The CDR3 runs 13 residues. The CDR3 coding sequence is TGTGCCACCTGGGACGGATCCGGTTATAAGAAACTCTTT. Residues: CATWDGSGYKKLF.

CDR3 in amino acids: CATWDGPNYKKLF. Written as DNA, the CDR3 is TGTGCCACCTGGGACGGGCCCAATTATAAGAAACTCTTT. V usage is TRGV4 and J usage is TRGJ1 or TRGJ2. TCRdb gives no J gene; it was assigned here by matching the DNA to germline. Trimming removed 4 bases from V and 5 bases from J; junction bases left unmatched: 8. Germline V lookup: CDR1 EGSTGY, CDR2 YDSYTSSV. This CDR3 has 13 residues.

The chain combines TRGV5 with TRGJ1 or TRGJ2. Germline matching of the DNA provided the J gene here, since TCRdb leaves it blank. V lost 3 bases, J lost 4 bases, and 9 bases stayed unmatched. The germline gives CDR1 VINAFY, CDR2 YDVSNSKD. This CDR3 contains 14 residues. CDR3 in DNA: TGTGCCACCTGGGACCCCTGCTTGTATTATAAGAAACTCTTT. Its translation: CATWDPCLYYKKLF.

This clone has a handful of counts. This probably arose from a read error, given a far larger clone one base away. Because the CDR3's place on the DNA is in doubt, the DNA is left out and the CDR3 is given as listed by TCRdb. TRGV11 is the V gene, and the J gene was not called. TRGV11 is an ORF, and what it does is uncertain. The CDR3 is 18 residues long, counting both termini. CDR3 protein: CTTVPAGLTRRKWYKKLF.

Turning to this clone: The translation of this DNA and the TCRdb protein of a much larger clone differ at residue 12, probably owing to a read error; the protein shown here is translated from the DNA. The rearrangement uses TRGV2 and TRGJP2. The J gene is absent in TCRdb and was assigned here via DNA matching to germline. CDR1 is EGSNGY and CDR2 is YDSYNSKV in the germline V gene. The CDR3 is 16 residues long. The CDR3 DNA is TGTGCCACCTGGGACGGGCCGGGGAGTAGTGATTTGATCAAGACGTTT. Protein product: CATWDGPGSSDLIKTF.

This clone is labeled medium-sized (0.01 to 0.1%). The protein TCRdb lists belongs to a much larger clone and differs from this DNA's translation at residue 5, which points to a read error; the protein shown is made from the DNA. The CDR3 spells CATWGGPSYYKKLF. As DNA, the CDR3 is TGTGCCACCTGGGGCGGGCCGTCGTATTATAAGAAACTCTTT. The chain is built from TRGV2 and TRGJ1 or TRGJ2. TCRdb supplies no J gene; here it was assigned by aligning the nucleotide sequence to germline. Germline loops: CDR1 EGSNGY, CDR2 YDSYNSKV. The CDR3 extends over 14 amino acids.

A word on this clone: A far larger clone differs by one base, so this is likely a read error. Additional DNA sequences in this sample encode the identical CDR3. This chain connects TRGV2 to TRGJ1 or TRGJ2. Matching the DNA to germline supplied the J gene, which TCRdb does not give. CDR3 length equals 14 residues. Unmatched junction bases numbered 9, after V lost 0 bases and J lost 7 bases. CDR1 and CDR2 (germline): EGSNGY, YDSYNSKV. As DNA, the CDR3 is TGTGCCACCTGGGACGGGCCGTCGTACTATAAGAAACTCTTT. Translation gives CATWDGPSYYKKLF.

V and J are TRGV2 and TRGJ1 or TRGJ2. TCRdb leaves out the J gene; it was filled in here by matching the DNA to germline. The V and J ends lost 6 bases and 3 bases, in that order; junction bases with no gene match: 5. The germline gives CDR1 EGSNGY, CDR2 YDSYNSKV. The CDR3 covers 12 residues. CDR3 sequence reads: CATWSFYYKKLF. The CDR3 nucleotides read TGTGCCACCTGGTCCTTTTATTATAAGAAACTCTTT.

Relative to its sample, this clone is medium-sized. V usage is TRGV2 and J usage is TRGJ1 or TRGJ2. TCRdb leaves out the J gene; it was filled in here by matching the DNA to germline. Germline V lookup: CDR1 EGSNGY, CDR2 YDSYNSKV. This CDR3 region has 12 residues. With V trimmed by 0 bases and J by 10 bases, 6 bases remained unmatched. The CDR3 is CATWDGRGKKLF. CDR3 sequence (DNA): TGTGCCACCTGGGACGGGCGCGGGAAGAAACTCTTT.

The CDR3 loop reads CATWDGPRWYKKLF. The CDR3 DNA reads as TGTGCCACCTGGGACGGGCCGCGGTGGTATAAGAAACTCTTT. This sequence joins TRGV4 and TRGJ1 or TRGJ2. The J gene is not listed in TCRdb, so it was assigned here from a DNA match to germline. V shed 4 bases and J 7 bases; nucleotides not matched to a gene: 13. Germline CDR1 reads EGSTGY; CDR2 reads YDSYTSSV. The CDR3 runs to 14 residues.

The chain uses TRGV2 and TRGJ1 or TRGJ2. TCRdb carries no J gene annotation; the J gene was assigned here by matching the DNA with germline. CDR3 length: 15 residues. Germline V gene sequence: CDR1 EGSNGY, CDR2 YDSYNSKV. With V trimmed by 1 base and J by 1 base, 7 bases remained unmatched. As DNA, the CDR3 is TGTGCCACCTGGGACGGCCGAGTTAATTATTATAAGAAACTCTTT. Amino acid sequence: CATWDGRVNYYKKLF.

This clone is medium-sized in the sample. This chain joins TRGV3 and TRGJP2. TCRdb records no J gene; here it was assigned by comparing the DNA to germline. This CDR3 spans 14 amino acids. After removal of 3 bases from V and 0 bases from J, the junction contained 1 base not matched to a gene. Germline V lookup: CDR1 VTNTFY, CDR2 YDVSTARD (reference sequence). The CDR3 loop is CATWDDSSDWIKTF. In DNA, the CDR3 is TGTGCCACCTGGGACGATAGTAGTGATTGGATCAAGACGTTT.

The V and J genes are TRGV8 and TRGJ1 or TRGJ2. The J gene comes from matching the DNA to germline here; TCRdb lacks it. This CDR3 has 15 amino acids. V was pared by 1 base and J by 8 bases, with 14 bases of the junction left unmatched. Germline-derived CDR1 and CDR2 are VENAVY and YDSYNSRV. CDR3: CATWDSLITPNKKLF. CDR3 bases: TGTGCCACCTGGGATAGCCTCATAACCCCAAATAAGAAACTCTTT.

By its share, this clone is medium-sized (0.01 to 0.1%). This chain links TRGV2 with TRGJP2. TCRdb is silent on the J gene; assignment here came from matching the DNA to germline. The V gene's germline CDR1 is EGSNGY and CDR2 YDSYNSKV. V dropped 2 bases and J dropped 2; count of bases not matched to a gene: 8. CDR3 length: 16 amino acids. Here the CDR3 reads CATWDARSSSDWIKTF. CDR3 sequence (DNA): TGTGCCACCTGGGACGCGCGGTCCAGTAGTGATTGGATCAAGACGTTT.

The chain combines TRGV3 with TRGJP1. Because TCRdb records no J gene, it was assigned here through a match of the DNA to germline. With V trimmed by 6 bases and J by 5 bases, 0 bases remained unmatched. This CDR3 spans 11 amino acids. Germline V gene data show CDR1 as VTNTFY and CDR2 as YDVSTARD (reference sequence). The CDR3 nucleotides are TGTGCCACCTGGACTGGTTGGTTCAAGATATTT. Encoded protein: CATWTGWFKIF.

In this sample, this clone turned up a few times. The chain couples TRGV9 to TRGJ1 or TRGJ2. The J gene is not listed in TCRdb, so it was assigned here from a DNA match to germline. Trimming cost V 0 bases and J 3 bases; bases outside gene matches: 5. The CDR3 length is 14 residues. Germline V gene sequence: CDR1 GITISATS, CDR2 ISYDGTV (reference sequence). Here the CDR3 reads CALWEVRPYYKKLF. Written as DNA, the CDR3 is TGTGCCTTGTGGGAGGTGCGCCCTTATTATAAGAAACTCTTT.

This clone occurred a few times. The DNA is left out, because the CDR3 cannot be placed on it with certainty; the CDR3 is given as TCRdb lists it. J gene calling gave no result, while the V gene is TRGV11. TRGV11 is reported as an ORF; its role is uncertain. The CDR3 extends over 18 residues, inclusive of both ends. The CDR3 is CTTVPAGWNPVNYYKKLF.

This clone occurred a few times. V gene TRGV8 combines with J gene TRGJ1 or TRGJ2. The J gene, absent from TCRdb, was called here by matching the DNA to germline. Trimming at V came to 4 bases and at J to 3 bases, leaving 15 bases not matched to a gene. Germline CDR1 is VENAVY and CDR2 is YDSYNSRV. The CDR3 is 16 amino acids. The CDR3 nucleotides are TGTGCCACCTGGGAAACGAACGTCGCGGGTTATTATAAGAAACTCTTT. Translation: CATWETNVAGYYKKLF.

This clone was seen only a few times. This chain uses TRGV2 with TRGJP2. The J gene comes from matching the DNA to germline here; TCRdb lacks it. This CDR3 has 16 residues. J was trimmed by 0 bases and V by 1 base; bases with no gene match: 5. The V gene's germline CDR1 is EGSNGY and CDR2 YDSYNSKV. The DNA for the CDR3 is TGTGCCACCTGGGACGGAGTCTATAGTAGTGATTGGATCAAGACGTTT. It translates to CATWDGVYSSDWIKTF.

Details on this clone: TCRdb shows a much larger clone's protein in place of this DNA's translation, and the two differ at residue 12, likely through a read error; the protein shown is translated from the DNA. The chain combines TRGV2 with TRGJP2. TCRdb carries no J gene annotation; the J gene was assigned here by matching the DNA with germline. Looked up from germline, CDR1 is EGSNGY and CDR2 is YDSYNSKV. The CDR3 consists of 16 residues. The CDR3 loop reads CATWDGPGSSDRIKTF. The CDR3 bases are TGTGCCACCTGGGACGGGCCGGGGAGTAGTGATCGGATCAAGACGTTT.

The gene calls are TRGV9 and TRGJ1 or TRGJ2. TCRdb lists no J gene, so it was determined here by aligning the DNA to germline. Germline V CDR1 and CDR2: GITISATS, ISYDGTV (reference sequence). Unmatched junction bases numbered 8, after V lost 0 bases and J lost 3 bases. This CDR3 is built from 15 residues. Here the CDR3 DNA reads TGTGCCTTGTGGGAGGTGCTCCTTTCTTATTATAAGAAACTCTTT. This codes for CALWEVLLSYYKKLF.

Regarding this clone: A read error is the likely source, as a far larger clone sits one nucleotide away. The sample carries other DNA sequences with the same CDR3. The V gene is given as TRGV2, and no J gene call is available. The length of the CDR3 is 14 residues. CDR1 is EGSNGY and CDR2 is YDSYNSKV in the germline V gene. In nucleotides, the CDR3 is TGTGCCACCTGGGACGGGCCGTCGTATTATAAGAAACTCTTC. Protein sequence: CATWDGPSYYKKLF.

By sample share, this clone is medium-sized (0.01 to 0.1%). This rearrangement joins TRGV10 to TRGJ1 or TRGJ2. The J gene, absent from TCRdb, was called here by matching the DNA to germline. TRGV10 is recorded as an ORF, its role being uncertain. J gave up 11 bases and V 10 bases, and 9 bases lay outside the gene matches. The CDR3 totals 10 residues. Here the CDR3 reads CAASALEKLF. CDR3 nucleotide sequence: TGTGCTGCGTCCGCTTTGGAGAAACTCTTT.

With regard to this clone: TCRdb has a much larger clone's protein, which differs at residue 9 from the translation of this DNA, likely because of a read error; what is shown is the protein translated from the DNA. The chain uses TRGV2 and TRGJP2. TCRdb supplies no J gene; here it was assigned by aligning the nucleotide sequence to germline. The J segment lost 3 bases and the V segment lost 0 bases, leaving 7 bases of the junction unmatched. CDR1 and CDR2 (germline): EGSNGY, YDSYNSKV. The CDR3 sequence is 16 residues long. DNA for the CDR3: TGTGCCACCTGGGACGGGCCGGGGGGTAGTGATTGGATCAAGACGTTT. Amino acid sequence: CATWDGPGGSDWIKTF.

This clone was counted a few times. The rearrangement joins TRGV9 to TRGJ1 or TRGJ2. TCRdb is silent on the J gene; assignment here came from matching the DNA to germline. Germline-derived CDR1 and CDR2 are GITISATS and ISYDGTV (reference sequence). The CDR3 sequence is 13 residues long. Trimming at V came to 6 bases and at J to 0 bases, leaving 5 bases not matched to a gene. CDR3 loop: CALWFKNYYKKLF. The CDR3 region has the DNA TGTGCCTTGTGGTTTAAGAATTATTATAAGAAACTCTTT.

This rearrangement joins TRGV10 to TRGJP1. The J gene, not given by TCRdb, was assigned here from a germline match of the nucleotide sequence. Being an ORF, TRGV10 has a function that is uncertain. This CDR3 is 9 amino acids long. The CDR3 DNA reads TGTACCACTGGTTGGTTCAAGATATTT. This sequence encodes CTTGWFKIF.

With respect to this clone: No DNA is shown, since the ends of the CDR3 on it are uncertain; the CDR3 is the one TCRdb lists. There is no J gene call, but TRGV11 is given as the V gene. TRGV11 is marked as an open reading frame, function uncertain. The CDR3 is 17 amino acids long, termini counted. The chain's CDR3 is CTTVPVRSSQGGFKKLF.

This chain links TRGV4 with TRGJ1 or TRGJ2. Here the J gene was assigned by germline matching of the DNA, as TCRdb has none. Germline assignment: CDR1 EGSTGY and CDR2 YDSYTSSV. The CDR3 length is 15 residues. V trimming: 4 bases; J trimming: 3 bases; junction bases outside the gene matches: 12. CDR3 nucleotides: TGTGCCACCTGGGACGGGAATACCCCTTATTATAAGAAACTCTTT. Protein product: CATWDGNTPYYKKLF.